These 28 T cell receptor beta chains were all obtained from the same sample, sequenced in a study of blood T cell repertoires in COVID-19. Libraries were prepared by immunoSEQ multiplex PCR; TCRdb keeps only in-frame clonotypes and omits some of them. Of some 170,000 clones listed, around 83% are singletons. Sample: PBMCs or T cells enriched from blood (not recorded which). The receptor set was obtained from a man aged 40-49 years who had recovered from COVID-19.

The J gene is TRBJ2-1, the V gene TRBV23-1; TRBD2 agrees at 13 bases. TRBV23-1 is an open reading frame whose function is uncertain. This CDR3 region has 20 residues. J gave up 3 bases and V 8 bases, and 19 bases lay outside the gene matches. The DNA of the CDR3 is TGCGCCAGCCGTTATACTCAGGGACGTACTAGCGGGAGGGGCTACAATGAGCAGTTCTTC. It encodes CASRYTQGRTSGRGYNEQFF.

This sequence joins TRBV30 and TRBJ2-7, with a weak D call TRBD1 (6 bases). This CDR3 has 15 amino acids. The germline gives CDR1 GTSNPN, CDR2 SVGIG (reference sequence). Deletions cut 3 bases from V and 2 bases from J, with 17 bases between. The CDR3 DNA sequence: TGTGCCTGGAGAATAAAGACAGGAATTGCCTACGAGCAGTACTTC. This sequence encodes CAWRIKTGIAYEQYF.

The chain joins TRBV28 to TRBJ1-5; TRBD1 matches 9 bases. The CDR3 has 16 amino acids. V lost 8 bases, J lost 5 bases, and 13 bases stayed unmatched. Germline lookup yields CDR1 MDHEN and CDR2 SYDVKM. The DNA of the CDR3 is TGTGCCAGCTGGCCCTCTGACAGGGGGGGGTATCAGCCCCAGCATTTT. Protein product: CASWPSDRGGYQPQHF.

The V gene is TRBV28, the J gene TRBJ2-1, with TRBD2 as a possible D gene (6 bases). CDR3 length equals 12 residues. V was pared by 5 bases and J by 10 bases, with 12 bases between. Germline CDR1 and CDR2: MDHEN and SYDVKM. The CDR3 protein is CASSDGSGEQFF. The CDR3 DNA follows: TGTGCCAGCAGTGACGGGAGCGGAGAGCAGTTCTTC.

The chain recombines TRBV30 with TRBJ2-7, with D perhaps TRBD1 (8 bases). This CDR3 contains 11 residues. The V gene lost 7 bases and the J gene lost 4 bases, with 11 bases spanning the gap. Germline CDR1 is GTSNPN and CDR2 is SVGIG (reference sequence). CDR3 protein: CALQGGYEQYF. CDR3 bases: TGTGCCTTACAGGGGGGGTACGAGCAGTACTTC.

This clone was seen repeatedly, ten times or more. Here the CDR3 reads CASSPLAGPYEQYF. The CDR3 region has the DNA TGTGCCAGCAGCCCACTAGCGGGGCCCTACGAGCAGTACTTC. The rearrangement links TRBV7-9 to TRBJ2-7, with TRBD2 matching over 10 bases. From germline, CDR1 is SEHNR and CDR2 FQNEAQ (reference sequence). With 5 bases clipped from V and 2 bases from J, the junction kept 3 bases outside the gene matches. The CDR3 covers 14 residues.

J is TRBJ1-3 and V is TRBV29-1; 8 bases agree with TRBD1. Germline lookup yields CDR1 SQVTM and CDR2 ANQGSEA. This CDR3 contains 13 residues. The V and J ends lost 3 bases and 6 bases, in that order; junction bases with no gene match: 4. The CDR3 DNA sequence: TGCAGCGTTGATCCCCAGGGGGCAAACACCATATATTTT. Encoded protein: CSVDPQGANTIYF.

The chain joins TRBV24-1 to TRBJ2-2; D remains ambiguous. Per germline, CDR1 KGHDR and CDR2 SFDVKD. Deletions cut 7 bases from V and 1 base from J, with 12 bases between. The length of the CDR3 is 15 residues. CDR3 sequence: CATRVIRRNTGELFF. In DNA form, the CDR3 reads TGTGCCACCAGGGTAATCCGGAGGAACACCGGGGAGCTGTTTTTT.

This chain links TRBV6-5 with TRBJ1-1, with 10 bases fitting TRBD1. The germline V gene has CDR1 MNHEY and CDR2 SVGAGI. V lost 5 bases, J lost 4 bases, and 4 bases stayed unmatched. The CDR3 is 14 amino acids. The DNA for the CDR3 is TGTGCCAGCAGTAGGACAGGGGGGTTCACTGAAGCTTTCTTT. It translates to CASSRTGGFTEAFF.

This chain uses TRBV27 with TRBJ1-2, with D maybe TRBD1 (5 bases). From germline, CDR1 is MNHEY and CDR2 SMNVEV (reference sequence). The CDR3 is 14 residues long. The V and J ends lost 1 base and 2 bases respectively, with 8 bases between them. DNA for the CDR3: TGTGCCAGCAGTTTATATGGGGCGAACTATGGCTACACCTTC. It codes for CASSLYGANYGYTF.

The rearrangement uses TRBV19 and TRBJ1-2; 8 bases map to TRBD1. The germline gives CDR1 LNHDA, CDR2 SQIVND (reference sequence). V dropped 5 bases and J dropped 9; count of bases not matched to a gene: 5. The CDR3 length is 12 residues. CDR3 DNA: TGTGCCAGTAGTTTCGACAGGGGTAGCTACACCTTC. It codes for CASSFDRGSYTF.

The chain employs TRBV7-9 and TRBJ1-5, with D unclear. Trimming removed 4 bases at V and 7 bases at J, with 17 bases between. The germline V gene encodes CDR1 SEHNR and CDR2 FQNEAQ (reference sequence). The CDR3 is made up of 15 amino acids. CDR3: CASSSIGSSGQPQHF. The CDR3 DNA follows: TGTGCCAGCAGCTCGATAGGATCCTCCGGGCAGCCCCAGCATTTT.

As DNA, the CDR3 is TGTGCCAGCAGGGGTACAGGGTCGGGCACTGAAGCTTTCTTT. This sequence encodes CASRGTGSGTEAFF. The V call is TRBV7-9, the J call TRBJ1-1; D possibly corresponds to TRBD1 (6 bases). CDR3 length: 14 residues. The germline V and J ends were trimmed by 6 bases and 4 bases, with 15 bases remaining between them. Germline CDR1 is SEHNR and CDR2 is FQNEAQ (reference sequence).

In DNA, the CDR3 is TGTGCCAGCAGTTTCGGTCCTGATACGCAGTATTTT. This gives the protein CASSFGPDTQYF. J is TRBJ2-3 and V is TRBV28; D gene ambiguous. V shed 3 bases and J shed 6 bases, with 7 bases lying between them. This CDR3 region has 12 residues. CDR1 and CDR2 (germline): MDHEN, SYDVKM. Complete variable domain (other parts from reference TRBV28 and TRBJ2-3): DVKVTQSSRYLVKRTGEKVFLECVQDMDHENMFWYRQDPGLGLRLIYFSYDVKMKEKGDIPEGYSVSREKKERFSLILESASTNQTSMYLCASSFGPDTQYFGPGTRLTVL.

The rearrangement joins TRBV21-1 to TRBJ2-5; the D call in the table, TRBD2, was not verified against the DNA. TRBV21-1 is assigned pseudogene status. The CDR3 covers 19 residues. The CDR3 bases are TGTGCCAGCAGCAAGCCTCCCAGTGGACTAGCGGGGGGACAAGAGACCCAGTACTTC. Its protein product is CASSKPPSGLAGGQETQYF.

This rearrangement joins TRBV11-2 to TRBJ1-1; TRBD1 matches at 7 bases. Per the germline V gene, CDR1 is SGHAT and CDR2 is FQNNGV. Trimming took 5 bases from V and 6 from J; bases not matched to a gene: 9. This CDR3 has 14 residues. The CDR3 coding sequence is TGTGCCAGCAGCGCATTTGGACAGGAGTCTGAAGCTTTCTTT. Encoded protein: CASSAFGQESEAFF. The complete variable domain, with remaining parts taken from reference TRBV11-2 and TRBJ1-1, reads EAGVAQSPRYKIIEKRQSVAFWCNPISGHATLYWYQQILGQGPKLLIQFQNNGVVDDSQLPKDRFSAERLKGVDSTLKIQPAKLEDSAVYLCASSAFGQESEAFFGQGTRLTVV.

A single count supports this clone. The genes are TRBV6-5 and TRBJ2-7; 7 bases line up with TRBD1. J gave up 3 bases and V 10 bases, and 9 bases lay outside the gene matches. The CDR3 has 13 amino acids. Germline V gene sequence: CDR1 MNHEY, CDR2 SVGAGI. CDR3 region: CATRAPGGYEQYF. The CDR3 DNA reads TGTGCCACCCGGGCTCCAGGGGGCTACGAGCAGTACTTC.

This clone was picked up one time. The chain employs TRBV27 and TRBJ1-3, with D perhaps TRBD1 (5 bases). Germline CDR1 and CDR2: MNHEY and SMNVEV (reference sequence). The V gene lost 5 bases and the J gene lost 0 bases, with 11 bases spanning the gap. CDR3 length equals 15 residues. The CDR3 sequence: CASSQQGRSGNTIYF. CDR3 DNA: TGTGCCAGCAGTCAGCAGGGCCGCTCTGGAAACACCATATATTTT.

The rearrangement uses TRBV7-8 and TRBJ2-1; 8 bases align to TRBD2. With 0 bases clipped from V and 3 bases from J, the junction kept 16 bases outside the gene matches. The CDR3 totals 20 residues. From germline, CDR1 is SGHVS and CDR2 FQNEAQ. The CDR3 DNA sequence: TGTGCCAGCAGCTTAGCGCAATTTAGAGTAGCGGGGCCCCGCTACAATGAGCAGTTCTTC. Translating it yields CASSLAQFRVAGPRYNEQFF.

This chain joins TRBV11-2 and TRBJ1-5, with a tentative D call TRBD1 (6 bases). The germline V and J ends were trimmed by 5 bases and 4 bases, with 12 bases remaining between them. The CDR3 has 14 residues. Germline loops: CDR1 SGHAT, CDR2 FQNNGV. Here the CDR3 reads CASSRGGANQPQHF. The CDR3 region has the DNA TGTGCCAGCAGCCGCGGGGGGGCGAATCAGCCCCAGCATTTT.

The V call is TRBV18, the J call TRBJ1-1; D uncertain. The CDR3 totals 13 residues. Trimming removed 3 bases at V and 3 bases at J, with 8 bases between. CDR1 KGHSH and CDR2 LQKENI come from the germline V gene. The CDR3 reads CASSPVAYTEAFF. CDR3 bases: TGTGCCAGCTCACCTGTTGCGTACACTGAAGCTTTCTTT.

The chain uses TRBV5-6 and TRBJ2-7; possible D gene TRBD1, 5 bases. This CDR3 is built from 14 residues. Germline loops: CDR1 SGHDT, CDR2 YYEEEE. V was trimmed by 1 base and J by 5 bases, leaving 13 bases between them. CDR3 protein: CASSLPLGLDEQYF. The DNA of the CDR3 is TGTGCCAGCAGCTTGCCCTTGGGGCTAGACGAGCAGTACTTC.

This clone was counted once. The chain recombines TRBV5-1 with TRBJ2-2, with 8 bases identical to TRBD2. The V gene end was trimmed by 6 bases and the J gene end by 4 bases; junction bases not matched to a gene: 11. Germline CDR1 is SGHRS and CDR2 is YFSETQ. The CDR3 has 16 amino acids. This CDR3 reads CASTGGDPPFTGELFF. As DNA, the CDR3 is TGCGCCAGCACCGGGGGGGACCCACCGTTCACCGGGGAGCTGTTTTTT.

The chain has TRBV5-6 and TRBJ2-7; D is perhaps TRBD1 (6 bases). V was shortened by 3 bases and J by 1 base, with 14 bases between the two germline ends. The CDR3 sequence is 15 residues long. Germline CDR1 reads SGHDT; CDR2 reads YYEEEE. DNA of the CDR3: TGTGCCAGCAGCTCCAGGGGAACTAGGTCCTACGAGCAGTACTTC. This gives the protein CASSSRGTRSYEQYF.

V gene TRBV5-8 combines with J gene TRBJ1-2; D gene ambiguous. The CDR3 is made up of 11 amino acids. The germline CDR1 and CDR2 sequences are SGHTS and YDEGEE. V was pared by 1 base and J by 8 bases, with 6 bases between. The CDR3 sequence: CASSLMRGYTF. CDR3 nucleotide sequence: TGTGCCAGCAGCTTGATGAGAGGCTACACCTTC.

This chain connects TRBV7-9 to TRBJ1-5, with a weak D call TRBD1 (5 bases). The CDR3 spans 13 residues. Trimming removed 5 bases at V and 4 bases at J, with 9 bases between. Germline CDR1 reads SEHNR; CDR2 reads FQNEAQ (reference sequence). The CDR3 protein is CASSLGPNQPQHF. DNA of the CDR3: TGTGCCAGCAGCCTGGGGCCTAATCAGCCCCAGCATTTT. Looking up the rest from reference TRBV7-9 and TRBJ1-5 gives the full variable domain: DTGVSQNPRHKITKRGQNVTFRCDPISEHNRLYWYRQTLGQGPEFLTYFQNEAQLEKSRLLSDRFSAERPKGSFSTLEIQRTEQGDSAMYLCASSLGPNQPQHFGDGTRLSIL.

This clone was counted once. This sequence joins TRBV25-1 and TRBJ1-2; the D gene is possibly TRBD1 (6 bases). V was trimmed by 4 bases and J by 5 bases, leaving 11 bases between them. In germline, CDR1 is MGHDK, CDR2 SYGVNS. This CDR3 contains 13 residues. CDR3 nucleotides: TGTGCCAGCAGTGGGAACAGGGCGTATGGCTACACCTTC. This sequence encodes CASSGNRAYGYTF.

The chain employs TRBV30 and TRBJ1-2; TRBD1 matches 9 bases. Looked up from germline, CDR1 is GTSNPN and CDR2 is SVGIG (reference sequence). The CDR3 consists of 13 residues. Losses at the gene ends were 3 bases for V and 6 bases for J; bases not matched to a gene: 5. The CDR3 DNA reads TGTGCCTGGAGCGAGGGACAGGGACATGGCTACACCTTC. Its translation is CAWSEGQGHGYTF.